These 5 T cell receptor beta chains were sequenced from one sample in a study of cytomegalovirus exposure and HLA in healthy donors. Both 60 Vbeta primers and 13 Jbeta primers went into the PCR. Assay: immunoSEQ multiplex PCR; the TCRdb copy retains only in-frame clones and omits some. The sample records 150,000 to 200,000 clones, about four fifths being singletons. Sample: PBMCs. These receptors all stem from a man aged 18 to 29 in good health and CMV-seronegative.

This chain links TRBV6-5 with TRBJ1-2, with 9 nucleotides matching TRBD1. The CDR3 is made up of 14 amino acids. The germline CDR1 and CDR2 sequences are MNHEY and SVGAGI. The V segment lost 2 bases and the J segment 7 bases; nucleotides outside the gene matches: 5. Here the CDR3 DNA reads TGTGCCAGCAGTTACACACAGGGGGCGGCTGGCTACACCTTC. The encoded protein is CASSYTQGAAGYTF.

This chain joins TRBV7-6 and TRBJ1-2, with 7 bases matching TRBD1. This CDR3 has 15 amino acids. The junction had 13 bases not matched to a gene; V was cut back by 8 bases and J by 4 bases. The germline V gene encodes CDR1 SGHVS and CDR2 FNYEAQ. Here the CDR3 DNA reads TGTGCCAGCTCCCCCGTAGAGACAGGGACCTATGGCTACACCTTC. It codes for CASSPVETGTYGYTF.

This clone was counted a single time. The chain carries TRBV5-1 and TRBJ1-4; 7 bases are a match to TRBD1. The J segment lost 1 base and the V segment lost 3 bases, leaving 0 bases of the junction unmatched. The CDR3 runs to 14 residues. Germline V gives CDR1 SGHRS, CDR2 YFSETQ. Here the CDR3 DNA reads TGCGCCAGCAGCTCAGGGGGAACTAATGAAAAACTGTTTTTT. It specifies CASSSGGTNEKLFF.

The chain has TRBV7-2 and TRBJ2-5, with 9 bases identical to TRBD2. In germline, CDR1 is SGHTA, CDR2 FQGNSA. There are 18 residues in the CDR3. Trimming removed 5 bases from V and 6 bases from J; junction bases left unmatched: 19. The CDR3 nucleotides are TGTGCCAGCAGCCTATCGGGCTGGGGAGCGGGGGGCGGAAAGACCCAGTACTTC. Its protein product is CASSLSGWGAGGGKTQYF.

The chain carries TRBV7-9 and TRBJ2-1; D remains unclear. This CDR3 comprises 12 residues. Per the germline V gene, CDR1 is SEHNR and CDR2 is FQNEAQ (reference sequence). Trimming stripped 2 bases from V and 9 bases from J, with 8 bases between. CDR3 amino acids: CASSLSGLEQFF. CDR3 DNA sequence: TGTGCCAGCAGCTTATCTGGCCTTGAGCAGTTCTTC.